Reported below is one TCR beta chain. Trimming shortened V by 3 bases and J by 3 bases, and 15 bases separated the two germline ends. This CDR3 comprises 15 residues. Germline lookup yields CDR1 SEHNR and CDR2 FQNEAQ (reference sequence). This entry comes from a study of T-cell memory formation after mild COVID-19. One entry per CDR3 protein results from TCRdb running MiXCR on the 5' RACE reads. Among about 560,000 distinct CDR3 sequences listed, about 20% were seen once. Sequenced: PBMCs or a T cell subset sorted from them (not recorded which). This receptor was obtained from an adult woman who had mild COVID-19 (a few samples of this study predate the infection). Cell type and time point are not known. The chain couples TRBV7-9 to TRBJ2-7; weak D call: TRBD1 (6 bases). The DNA of the CDR3 is TGTGCCAGCAGCTTGGACAGTACTACTCACTACGAGCAGTACTTC. Translation gives CASSLDSTTHYEQYF.